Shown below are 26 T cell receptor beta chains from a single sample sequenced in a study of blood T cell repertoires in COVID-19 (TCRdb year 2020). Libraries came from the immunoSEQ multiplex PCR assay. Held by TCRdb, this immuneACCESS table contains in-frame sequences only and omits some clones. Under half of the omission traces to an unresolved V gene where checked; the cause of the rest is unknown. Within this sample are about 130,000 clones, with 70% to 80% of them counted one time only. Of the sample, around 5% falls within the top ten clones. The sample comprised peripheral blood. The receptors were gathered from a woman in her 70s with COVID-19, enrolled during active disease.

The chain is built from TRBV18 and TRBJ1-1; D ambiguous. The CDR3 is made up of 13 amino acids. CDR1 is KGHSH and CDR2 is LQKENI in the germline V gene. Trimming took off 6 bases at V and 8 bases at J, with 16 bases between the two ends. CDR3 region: CASSPYREGEAFF. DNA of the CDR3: TGTGCCAGCTCGCCATATAGGGAGGGAGAAGCTTTCTTT.

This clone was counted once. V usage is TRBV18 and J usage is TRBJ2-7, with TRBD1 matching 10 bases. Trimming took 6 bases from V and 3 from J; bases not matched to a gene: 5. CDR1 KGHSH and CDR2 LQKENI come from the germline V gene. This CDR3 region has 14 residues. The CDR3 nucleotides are TGTGCCAGCTCCCCTCGGGACAGGGGCTACGAGCAGTACTTC. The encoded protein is CASSPRDRGYEQYF. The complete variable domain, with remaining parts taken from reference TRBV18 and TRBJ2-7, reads NAGVMQNPRHLVRRRGQEARLRCSPMKGHSHVYWYRQLPEEGLKFMVYLQKENIIDESGMPKERFSAEFPKEGPSILRIQQVVRGDSAAYFCASSPRDRGYEQYFGPGTRLTVT.

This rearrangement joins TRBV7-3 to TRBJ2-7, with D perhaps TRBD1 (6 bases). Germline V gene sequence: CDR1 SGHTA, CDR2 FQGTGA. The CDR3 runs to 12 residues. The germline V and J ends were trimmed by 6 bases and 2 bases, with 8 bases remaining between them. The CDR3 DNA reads TGTGCCAGCAGAGGGACAACCTACGAGCAGTACTTC. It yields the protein CASRGTTYEQYF.

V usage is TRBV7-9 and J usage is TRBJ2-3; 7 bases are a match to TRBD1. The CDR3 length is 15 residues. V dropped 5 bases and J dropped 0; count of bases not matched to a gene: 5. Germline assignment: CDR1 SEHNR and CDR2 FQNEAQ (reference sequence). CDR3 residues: CASSLDRASTDTQYF. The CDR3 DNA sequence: TGTGCCAGCAGCCTCGACAGGGCTAGCACAGATACGCAGTATTTT.

CDR3 sequence (DNA): TGTGCCAGCAGCCCGGTAGTGGGGCCCGGCAATGAGCAGTTCTTC. Its translation: CASSPVVGPGNEQFF. The chain links TRBV13 to TRBJ2-1, with D perhaps TRBD1 (5 bases). The CDR3 is made up of 15 amino acids. V was shortened by 5 bases and J by 6 bases, with 17 bases between the two germline ends. The germline V gene has CDR1 PRHDT and CDR2 FYEKMQ (reference sequence).

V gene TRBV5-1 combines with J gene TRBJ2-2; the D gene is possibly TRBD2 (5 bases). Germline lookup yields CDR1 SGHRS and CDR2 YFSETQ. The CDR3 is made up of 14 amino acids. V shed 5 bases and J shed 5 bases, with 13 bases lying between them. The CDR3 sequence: CASRGGLETGELFF. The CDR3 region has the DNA TGCGCCAGCAGAGGAGGCCTCGAAACCGGGGAGCTGTTTTTT.

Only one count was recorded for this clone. The CDR3, as DNA: TGTGCCTGGAGTGTGACAGGAGTACCTAACTATGGCTACACCTTC. Translated, it gives CAWSVTGVPNYGYTF. The chain carries TRBV30 and TRBJ1-2; possible D gene TRBD1, 6 bases. The CDR3 length is 15 residues. CDR1 GTSNPN and CDR2 SVGIG come from the germline V gene (reference sequence). Trimming stripped 0 bases from V and 0 bases from J, with 11 bases between. The entire variable domain, with the rest obtained from reference TRBV30 and TRBJ1-2, is as follows: SQTIHQWPATLVQPVGSPLSLECTVEGTSNPNLYWYRQAAGRGLQLLFYSVGIGQISSEVPQNLSASRPQDRQFILSSKKLLLSDSGFYLCAWSVTGVPNYGYTFGSGTRLTVV.

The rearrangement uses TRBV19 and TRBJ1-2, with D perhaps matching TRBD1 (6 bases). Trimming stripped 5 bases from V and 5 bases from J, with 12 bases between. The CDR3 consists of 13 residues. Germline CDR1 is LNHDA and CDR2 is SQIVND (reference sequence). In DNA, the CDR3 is TGTGCCAGTAGTCCAGGGGAGAAGTATGGCTACACCTTC. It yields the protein CASSPGEKYGYTF.

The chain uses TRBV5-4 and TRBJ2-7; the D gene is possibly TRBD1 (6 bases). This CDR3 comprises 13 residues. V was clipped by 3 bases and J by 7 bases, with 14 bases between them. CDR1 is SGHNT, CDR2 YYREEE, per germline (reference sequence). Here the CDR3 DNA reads TGTGCCAGCAGCTCACAGGGAGTTGGGGAGCAGTACTTC. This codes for CASSSQGVGEQYF.

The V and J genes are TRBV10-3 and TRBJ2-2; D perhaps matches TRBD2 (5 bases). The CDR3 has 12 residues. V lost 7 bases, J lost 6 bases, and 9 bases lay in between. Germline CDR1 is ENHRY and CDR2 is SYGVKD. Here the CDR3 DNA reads TGTGCCATCATTCGGGGTGCCGGGGAGCTGTTTTTT. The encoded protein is CAIIRGAGELFF.

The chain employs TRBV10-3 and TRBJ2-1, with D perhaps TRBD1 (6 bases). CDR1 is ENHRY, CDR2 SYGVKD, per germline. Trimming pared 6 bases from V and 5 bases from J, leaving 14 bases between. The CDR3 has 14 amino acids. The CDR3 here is CAIRNRDLNNEQFF. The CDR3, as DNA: TGTGCCATCAGGAACAGGGACCTTAACAATGAGCAGTTCTTC.

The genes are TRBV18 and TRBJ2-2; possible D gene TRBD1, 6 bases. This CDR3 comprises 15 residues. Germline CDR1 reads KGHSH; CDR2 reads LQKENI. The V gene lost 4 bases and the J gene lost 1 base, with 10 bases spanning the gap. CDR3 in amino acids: CASSQDSLNTGELFF. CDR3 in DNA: TGTGCCAGCTCACAGGACAGTCTGAACACCGGGGAGCTGTTTTTT.

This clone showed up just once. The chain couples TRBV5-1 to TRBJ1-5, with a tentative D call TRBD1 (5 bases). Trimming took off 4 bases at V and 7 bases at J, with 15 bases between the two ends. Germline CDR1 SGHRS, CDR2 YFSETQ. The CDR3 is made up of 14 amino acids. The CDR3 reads CASSPGTEGQPQHF. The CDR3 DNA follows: TGCGCCAGCAGCCCCGGGACGGAGGGCCAGCCCCAGCATTTT.

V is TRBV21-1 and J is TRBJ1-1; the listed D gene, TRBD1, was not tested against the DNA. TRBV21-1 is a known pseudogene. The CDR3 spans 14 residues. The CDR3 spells CASPRKGAFTEAFF. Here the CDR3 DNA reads TGTGCCAGCCCGAGGAAGGGGGCATTCACTGAAGCTTTCTTT.

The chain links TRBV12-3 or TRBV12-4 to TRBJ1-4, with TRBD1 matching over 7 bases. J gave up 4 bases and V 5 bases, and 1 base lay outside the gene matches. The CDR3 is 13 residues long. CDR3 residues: CASSTGVNEKLFF. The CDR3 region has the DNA TGTGCCAGCAGTACAGGGGTTAATGAAAAACTGTTTTTT.

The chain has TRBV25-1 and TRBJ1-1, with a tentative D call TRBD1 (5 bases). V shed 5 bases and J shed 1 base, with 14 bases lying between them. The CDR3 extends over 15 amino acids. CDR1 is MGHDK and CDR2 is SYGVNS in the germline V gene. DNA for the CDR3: TGTGCCAGCAGTCCACAAGACAGCCAGAACACTGAAGCTTTCTTT. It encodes CASSPQDSQNTEAFF.

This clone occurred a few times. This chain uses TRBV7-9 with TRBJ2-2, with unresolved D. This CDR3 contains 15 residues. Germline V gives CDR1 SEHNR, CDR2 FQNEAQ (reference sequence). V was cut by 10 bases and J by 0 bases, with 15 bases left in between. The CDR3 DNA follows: TGTGCCACCAGGCGACAAGACGCGAACACCGGGGAGCTGTTTTTT. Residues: CATRRQDANTGELFF.

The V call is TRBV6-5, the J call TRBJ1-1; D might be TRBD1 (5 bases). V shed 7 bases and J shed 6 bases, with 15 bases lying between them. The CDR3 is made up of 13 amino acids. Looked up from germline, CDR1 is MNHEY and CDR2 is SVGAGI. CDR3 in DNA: TGTGCCAGCACCCCGGGGGGGGGTTCTGAAGCTTTCTTT. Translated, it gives CASTPGGGSEAFF.

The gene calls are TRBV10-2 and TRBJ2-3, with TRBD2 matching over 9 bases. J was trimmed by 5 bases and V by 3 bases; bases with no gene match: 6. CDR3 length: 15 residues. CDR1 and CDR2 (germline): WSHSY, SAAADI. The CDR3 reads CASSDPAGGKDTQYF. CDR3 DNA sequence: TGCGCCAGCAGTGACCCAGCGGGGGGAAAAGATACGCAGTATTTT.

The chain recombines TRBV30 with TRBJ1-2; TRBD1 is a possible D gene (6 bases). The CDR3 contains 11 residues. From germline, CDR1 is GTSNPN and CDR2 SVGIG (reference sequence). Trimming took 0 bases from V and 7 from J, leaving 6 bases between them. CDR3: CAWSVGGGYTF. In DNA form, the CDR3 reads TGTGCCTGGAGTGTAGGGGGTGGCTACACCTTC.

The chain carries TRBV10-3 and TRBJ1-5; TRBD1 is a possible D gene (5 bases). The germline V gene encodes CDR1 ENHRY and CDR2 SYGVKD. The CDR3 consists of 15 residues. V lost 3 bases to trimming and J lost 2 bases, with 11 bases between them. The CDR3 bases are TGTGCCATCAGTGACGGGGGGGAGGGCAATCAGCCCCAGCATTTT. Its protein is CAISDGGEGNQPQHF.

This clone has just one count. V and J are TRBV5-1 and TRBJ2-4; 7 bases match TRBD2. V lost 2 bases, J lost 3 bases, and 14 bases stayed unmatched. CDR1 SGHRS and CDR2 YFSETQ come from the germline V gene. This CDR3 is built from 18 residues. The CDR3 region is CASSLDLGGSPGKNIQYF. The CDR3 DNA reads TGCGCCAGCAGCTTAGATCTGGGAGGGTCCCCCGGCAAAAACATTCAGTACTTC.

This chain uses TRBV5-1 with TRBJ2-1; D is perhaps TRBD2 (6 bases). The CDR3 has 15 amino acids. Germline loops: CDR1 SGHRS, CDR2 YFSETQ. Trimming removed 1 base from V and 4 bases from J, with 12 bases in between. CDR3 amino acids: CASSLQASAYNEQFF. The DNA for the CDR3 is TGCGCCAGCAGCTTGCAAGCTAGCGCGTACAATGAGCAGTTCTTC.

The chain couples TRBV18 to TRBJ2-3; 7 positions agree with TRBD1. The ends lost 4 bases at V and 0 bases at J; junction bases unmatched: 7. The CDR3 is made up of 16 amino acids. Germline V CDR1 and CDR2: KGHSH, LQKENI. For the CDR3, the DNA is TGTGCCAGCTCACTTTCCGGGACAGCTAGCACAGATACGCAGTATTTT. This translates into CASSLSGTASTDTQYF.

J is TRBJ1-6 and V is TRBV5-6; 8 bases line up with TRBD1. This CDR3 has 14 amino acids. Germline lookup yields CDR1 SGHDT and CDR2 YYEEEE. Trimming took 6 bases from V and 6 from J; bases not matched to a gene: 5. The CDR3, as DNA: TGTGCCAGCATCCAGGGGGCGCGTAATTCACCCCTCCACTTT. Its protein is CASIQGARNSPLHF.

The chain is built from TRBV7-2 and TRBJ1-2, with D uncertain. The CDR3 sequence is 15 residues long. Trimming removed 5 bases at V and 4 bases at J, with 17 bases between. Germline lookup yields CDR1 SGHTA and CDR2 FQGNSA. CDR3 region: CASSPGSSPVYGYTF. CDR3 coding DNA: TGTGCCAGCAGCCCCGGGTCCTCCCCCGTCTATGGCTACACCTTC. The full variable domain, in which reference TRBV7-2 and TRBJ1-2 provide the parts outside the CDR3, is GAGVSQSPSNKVTEKGKDVELRCDPISGHTALYWYRQSLGQGLEFLIYFQGNSAPDKSGLPSDRFSAERTGGSVSTLTIQRTQQEDSAVYLCASSPGSSPVYGYTFGSGTRLTVV.